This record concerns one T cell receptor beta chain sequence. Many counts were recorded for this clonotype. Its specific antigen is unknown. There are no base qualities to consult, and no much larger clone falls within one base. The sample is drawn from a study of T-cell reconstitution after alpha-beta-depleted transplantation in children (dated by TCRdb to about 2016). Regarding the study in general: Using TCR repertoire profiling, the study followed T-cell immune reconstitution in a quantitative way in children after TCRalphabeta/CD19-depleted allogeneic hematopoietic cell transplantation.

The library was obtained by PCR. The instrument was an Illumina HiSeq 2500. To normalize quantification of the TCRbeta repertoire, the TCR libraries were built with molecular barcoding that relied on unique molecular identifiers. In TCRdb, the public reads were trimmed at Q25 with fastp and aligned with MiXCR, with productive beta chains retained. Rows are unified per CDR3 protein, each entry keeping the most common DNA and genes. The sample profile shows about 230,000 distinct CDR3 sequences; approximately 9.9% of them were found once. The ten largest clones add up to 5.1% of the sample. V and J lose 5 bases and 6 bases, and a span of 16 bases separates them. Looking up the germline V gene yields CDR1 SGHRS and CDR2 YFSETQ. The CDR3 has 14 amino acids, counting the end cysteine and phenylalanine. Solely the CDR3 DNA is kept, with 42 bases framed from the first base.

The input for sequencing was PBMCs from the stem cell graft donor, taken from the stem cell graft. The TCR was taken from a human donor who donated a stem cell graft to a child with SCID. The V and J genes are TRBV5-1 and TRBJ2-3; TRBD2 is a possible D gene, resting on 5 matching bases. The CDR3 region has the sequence CASRFLAALDTQYF. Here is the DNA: TGCGCCAGCAGGTTTCTAGCCGCCCTCGATACGCAGTATTTT. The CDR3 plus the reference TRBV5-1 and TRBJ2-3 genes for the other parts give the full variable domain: KAGVTQTPRYLIKTRGQQVTLSCSPISGHRSVSWYQQTPGQGLQFLFEYFSETQRNKGNFPGRFSGRQFSNSRSEMNVSTLELGDSALYLCASRFLAALDTQYFGPGTRLTVL.